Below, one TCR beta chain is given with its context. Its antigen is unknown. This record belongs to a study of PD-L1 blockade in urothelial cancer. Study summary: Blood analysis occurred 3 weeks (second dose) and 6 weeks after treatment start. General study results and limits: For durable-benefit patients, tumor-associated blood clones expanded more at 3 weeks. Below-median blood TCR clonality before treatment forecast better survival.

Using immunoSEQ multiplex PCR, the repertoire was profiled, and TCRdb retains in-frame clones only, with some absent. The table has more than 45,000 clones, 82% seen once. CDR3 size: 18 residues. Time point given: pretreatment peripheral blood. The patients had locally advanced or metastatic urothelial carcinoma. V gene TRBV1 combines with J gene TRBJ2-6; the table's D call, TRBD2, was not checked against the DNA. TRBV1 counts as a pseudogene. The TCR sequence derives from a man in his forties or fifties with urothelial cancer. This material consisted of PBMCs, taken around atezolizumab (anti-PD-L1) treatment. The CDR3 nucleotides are TGCACCAGCAGCATTCGCGGTTTGTGCACAAATAGGGCCAACGTCCTGACTTTC. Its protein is CTSSIRGLCTNRANVLTF.